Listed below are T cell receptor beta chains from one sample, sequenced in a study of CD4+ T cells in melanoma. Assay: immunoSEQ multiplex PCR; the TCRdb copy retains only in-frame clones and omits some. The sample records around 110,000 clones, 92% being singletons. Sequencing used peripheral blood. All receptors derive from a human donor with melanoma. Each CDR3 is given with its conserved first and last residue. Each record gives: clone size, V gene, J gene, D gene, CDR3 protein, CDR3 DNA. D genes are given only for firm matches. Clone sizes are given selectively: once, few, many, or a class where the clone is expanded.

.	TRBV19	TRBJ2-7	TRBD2	CASRNLSGRTYF	TGTGCCAGTAGGAACCTTAGCGGGAGAACGTACTTC
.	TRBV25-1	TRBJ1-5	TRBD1	CASSSQGDQPQHF	TGTGCCAGCAGTTCACAGGGGGATCAGCCCCAGCATTTT
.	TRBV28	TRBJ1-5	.	CASKVGDQPQHF	TGTGCCAGCAAGGTTGGGGATCAGCCCCAGCATTTT
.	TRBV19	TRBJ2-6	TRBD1	CASNIVGQVARRANVLTF	TGTGCCAGTAATATCGTCGGACAGGTTGCGCGTCGGGCCAACGTCCTGACTTTC
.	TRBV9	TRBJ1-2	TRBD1	CASSAPGTGLYGYTF	TGTGCCAGCAGCGCCCCCGGGACAGGGTTATATGGCTACACCTTC
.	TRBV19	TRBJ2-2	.	CASSRTATNTGELFF	TGTGCCAGTAGTAGGACGGCAACGAACACCGGGGAGCTGTTTTTT
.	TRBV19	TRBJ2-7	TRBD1	CASSMGTGTYEQYF	TGTGCCAGTAGTATGGGGACAGGGACCTACGAGCAGTACTTC
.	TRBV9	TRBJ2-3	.	CASSEEGVTDTQYF	TGTGCCAGCAGCGAGGAAGGGGTAACGGATACGCAGTATTTT
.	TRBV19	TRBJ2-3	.	CASSRGWGTDTQYF	TGTGCCAGTAGTAGGGGCTGGGGCACAGATACGCAGTATTTT
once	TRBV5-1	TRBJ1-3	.	CASSLGAGISGNTIYF	TGCGCCAGCAGCTTGGGGGCAGGGATCTCTGGAAACACCATATATTTT
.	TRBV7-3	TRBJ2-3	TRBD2	CASSLRGRGTDTQYF	TGTGCCAGCAGCTTGCGGGGGAGGGGCACAGATACGCAGTATTTT
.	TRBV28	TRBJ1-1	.	CASSSPSPMNTEAFF	TGTGCCAGCAGTTCCCCCAGTCCGATGAACACTGAAGCTTTCTTT
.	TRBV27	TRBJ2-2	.	CASSFQGSSNTGELFF	TGTGCCAGCAGTTTCCAGGGGTCAAGTAACACCGGGGAGCTGTTTTTT
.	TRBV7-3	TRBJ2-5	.	CASSLRAHIQETQYF	TGTGCCAGCAGCTTAAGGGCACACATCCAAGAGACCCAGTACTTC
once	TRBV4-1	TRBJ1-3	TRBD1	CASSHSRQGGNTIYF	TGCGCCAGCAGCCATTCCCGACAGGGTGGAAACACCATATATTTT
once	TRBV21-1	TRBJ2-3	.	CASSKGGAPTTDTQYF	TGTGCCAGCAGCAAAGGAGGGGCCCCGACCACGGATACGCAGTATTTT
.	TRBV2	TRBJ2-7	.	CASGTSYSYEQYF	TGTGCCAGTGGGACTTCATACTCCTACGAGCAGTACTTC
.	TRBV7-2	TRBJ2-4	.	CASTPSRGYKNIQYF	TGTGCCAGCACCCCCAGCCGCGGTTACAAAAACATTCAGTACTTC
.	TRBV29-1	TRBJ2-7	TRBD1	CSGQGIHEQYF	TGCTCGGGACAGGGGATCCACGAGCAGTACTTC
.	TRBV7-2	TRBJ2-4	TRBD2	CASSVTSGGAKSIQYF	TGTGCCAGCAGCGTGACTAGCGGGGGGGCCAAGAGCATTCAGTACTTC
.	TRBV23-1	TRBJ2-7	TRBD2	CASSQSPGGRAAYEQYF	TGCGCCAGCAGTCAATCGCCGGGGGGGCGGGCCGCCTACGAGCAGTACTTC
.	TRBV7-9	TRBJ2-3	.	CASSRAASSSTDTQYF	TGTGCCAGCAGCCGGGCAGCGAGCTCGAGCACAGATACGCAGTATTTT
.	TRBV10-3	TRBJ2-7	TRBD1	CAIAGTGGPQGEQYF	TGTGCCATCGCCGGGACAGGGGGCCCCCAGGGCGAGCAGTACTTC
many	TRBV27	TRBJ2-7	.	CASTRGVEQYF	TGTGCCAGCACCAGGGGAGTCGAGCAGTACTTC
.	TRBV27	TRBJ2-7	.	CASSPSGLSYEQYF	TGTGCCAGCAGCCCCAGTGGGCTCTCCTACGAGCAGTACTTC
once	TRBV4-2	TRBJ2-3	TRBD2	CASSQAPNGGVSDTQYF	TGTGCCAGCAGCCAAGCGCCTAACGGGGGGGTATCGGATACGCAGTATTTT
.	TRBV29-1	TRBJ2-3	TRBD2	CSVLLSGTRTDTQYF	TGCAGCGTCTTACTCAGCGGGACGCGCACAGATACGCAGTATTTT
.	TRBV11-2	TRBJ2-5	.	CASNNREGQETQYF	TGTGCCAGCAACAACAGGGAGGGCCAAGAGACCCAGTACTTC
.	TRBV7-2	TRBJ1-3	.	CASSLGTAGNTIYF	TGTGCCAGCAGCTTAGGGACAGCTGGAAACACCATATATTTT
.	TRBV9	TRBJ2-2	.	CASSVKAANTGELFF	TGTGCCAGCAGCGTAAAGGCTGCGAACACCGGGGAGCTGTTTTTT
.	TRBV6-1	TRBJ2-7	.	CASSDIPTGTLSYEQYF	TGTGCCAGCAGTGACATTCCGACAGGCACCCTCTCCTACGAGCAGTACTTC
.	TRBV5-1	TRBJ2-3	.	CASTGGITLTDTQYF	TGCGCCAGCACGGGCGGGATAACCCTCACAGATACGCAGTATTTT
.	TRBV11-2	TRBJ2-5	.	CASSRLGETQYF	TGTGCCAGCAGTCGACTGGGGGAGACCCAGTACTTC
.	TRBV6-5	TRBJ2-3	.	CASSYYQGGRTDTQYF	TGTGCCAGCAGTTACTATCAGGGGGGGAGGACAGATACGCAGTATTTT
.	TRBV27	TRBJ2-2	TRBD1	CATGFGTGSTGELFF	TGTGCCACAGGATTCGGGACAGGGTCAACCGGGGAGCTGTTTTTT
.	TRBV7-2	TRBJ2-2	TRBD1	CASSSRDRHAGELFF	TGTGCCAGCAGCTCCCGGGACAGGCATGCCGGGGAGCTGTTTTTT